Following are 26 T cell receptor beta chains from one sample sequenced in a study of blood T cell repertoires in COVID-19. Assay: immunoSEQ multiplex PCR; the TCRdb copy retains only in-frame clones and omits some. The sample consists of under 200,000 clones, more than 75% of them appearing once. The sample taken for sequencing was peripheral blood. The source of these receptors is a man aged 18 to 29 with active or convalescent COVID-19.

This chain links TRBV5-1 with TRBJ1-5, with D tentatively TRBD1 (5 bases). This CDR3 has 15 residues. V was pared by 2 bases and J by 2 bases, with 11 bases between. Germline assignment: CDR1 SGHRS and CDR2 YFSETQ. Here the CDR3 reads CASSLAGDGNQPQHF. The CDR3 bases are TGCGCCAGCAGCTTAGCGGGGGACGGCAATCAGCCCCAGCATTTT.

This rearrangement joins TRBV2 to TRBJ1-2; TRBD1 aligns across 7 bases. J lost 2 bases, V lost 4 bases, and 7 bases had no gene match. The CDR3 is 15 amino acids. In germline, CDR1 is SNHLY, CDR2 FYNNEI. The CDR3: CASSARKQGNYGYTF. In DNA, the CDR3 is TGTGCCAGCAGTGCCAGAAAACAGGGGAACTATGGCTACACCTTC.

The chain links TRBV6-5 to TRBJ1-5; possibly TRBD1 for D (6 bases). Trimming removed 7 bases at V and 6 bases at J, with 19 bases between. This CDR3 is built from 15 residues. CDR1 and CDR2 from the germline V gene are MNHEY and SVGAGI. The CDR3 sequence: CASILGQPTSQPQHF. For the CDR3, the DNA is TGTGCCAGCATTCTCGGACAGCCTACATCTCAGCCCCAGCATTTT.

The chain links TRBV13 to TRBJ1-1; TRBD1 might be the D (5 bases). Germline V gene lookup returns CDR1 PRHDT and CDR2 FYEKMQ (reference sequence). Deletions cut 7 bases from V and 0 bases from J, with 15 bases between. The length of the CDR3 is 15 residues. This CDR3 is CASTNGGYMNTEAFF. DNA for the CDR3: TGTGCCAGCACCAACGGGGGTTACATGAACACTGAAGCTTTCTTT.

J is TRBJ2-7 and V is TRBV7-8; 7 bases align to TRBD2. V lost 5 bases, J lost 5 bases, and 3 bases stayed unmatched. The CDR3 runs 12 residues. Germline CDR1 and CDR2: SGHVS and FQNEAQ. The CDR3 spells CASSPGTNEQYF. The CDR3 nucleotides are TGTGCCAGCAGCCCGGGGACTAACGAGCAGTACTTC.

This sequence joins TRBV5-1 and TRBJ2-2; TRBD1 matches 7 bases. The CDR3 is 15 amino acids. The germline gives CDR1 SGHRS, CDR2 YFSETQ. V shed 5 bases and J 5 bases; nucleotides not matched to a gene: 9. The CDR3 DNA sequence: TGCGCCAGCAGTAAGACCACAGGGGTAACCGGGGAGCTGTTTTTT. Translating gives CASSKTTGVTGELFF.

The CDR3 here is CASSVGGPGKGADTQYF. DNA for the CDR3: TGTGCCAGCAGCGTAGGGGGCCCCGGGAAGGGGGCAGATACGCAGTATTTT. V and J are TRBV9 and TRBJ2-3; perhaps TRBD1 as D (6 bases). Germline CDR1 reads SGDLS; CDR2 reads YYNGEE. The CDR3 length is 17 residues. Trimming removed 0 bases from V and 4 bases from J, with 18 bases in between.

The CDR3 DNA sequence: TGTGCCAGCAGCGGAGGGGGCGGGCACCCCGGAGGTACGCAGTATTTT. Translation gives CASSGGGGHPGGTQYF. V gene TRBV21-1 combines with J gene TRBJ2-3; TRBD1 reflects the table's D call only, with no check against the DNA. TRBV21-1 is assigned pseudogene status. The CDR3 has 16 amino acids.

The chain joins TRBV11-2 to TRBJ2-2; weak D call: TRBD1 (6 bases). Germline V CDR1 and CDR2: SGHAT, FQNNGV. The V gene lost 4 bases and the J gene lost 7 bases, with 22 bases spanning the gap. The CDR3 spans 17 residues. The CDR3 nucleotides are TGTGCCAGCAGCTCCCCCTCCGGGACAAGTACTATCGGGGAGCTGTTTTTT. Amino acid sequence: CASSSPSGTSTIGELFF.

The CDR3 protein is CASSPPLAGGNNEQFF. CDR3 in DNA: TGTGCCAGCTCACCTCCACTAGCGGGAGGTAACAATGAGCAGTTCTTC. This chain joins TRBV18 and TRBJ2-1; 12 bases are shared with TRBD2. The J segment lost 5 bases and the V segment lost 3 bases, leaving 5 bases of the junction unmatched. The CDR3 runs 16 residues. Germline CDR1 KGHSH, CDR2 LQKENI.

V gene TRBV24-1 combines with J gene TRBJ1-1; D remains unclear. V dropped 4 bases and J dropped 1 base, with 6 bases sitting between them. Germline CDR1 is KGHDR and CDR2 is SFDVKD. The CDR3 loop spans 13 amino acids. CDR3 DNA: TGTGCCACCAGTGAGGCGGGGAACACTGAAGCTTTCTTT. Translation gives CATSEAGNTEAFF.

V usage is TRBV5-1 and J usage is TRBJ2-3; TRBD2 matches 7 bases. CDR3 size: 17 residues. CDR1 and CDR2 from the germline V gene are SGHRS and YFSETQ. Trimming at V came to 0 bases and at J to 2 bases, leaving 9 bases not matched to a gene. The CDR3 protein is CASSLVGASGITDTQYF. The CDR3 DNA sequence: TGCGCCAGCAGCTTGGTAGGGGCTAGCGGCATCACAGATACGCAGTATTTT.

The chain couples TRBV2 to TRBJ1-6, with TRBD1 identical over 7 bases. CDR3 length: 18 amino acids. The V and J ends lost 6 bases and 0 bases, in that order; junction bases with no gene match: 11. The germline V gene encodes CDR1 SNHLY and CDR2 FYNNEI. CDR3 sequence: CASSGERTGSSYNSPLHF. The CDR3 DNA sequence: TGTGCCAGCAGCGGCGAGCGGACAGGAAGCTCCTATAATTCACCCCTCCACTTT.

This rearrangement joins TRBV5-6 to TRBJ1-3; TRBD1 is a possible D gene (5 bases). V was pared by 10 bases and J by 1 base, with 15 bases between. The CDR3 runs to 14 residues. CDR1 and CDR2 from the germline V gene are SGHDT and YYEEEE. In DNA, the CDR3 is TGTGCCCTGGGGGGGAGTTATTCTGGAAACACCATATATTTT. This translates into CALGGSYSGNTIYF.

The CDR3 nucleotides read TGTGCCAGCAGCACCCTAGGACAGGGGGCGAACACCGGGGAGCTGTTTTTT. Its protein product is CASSTLGQGANTGELFF. This chain links TRBV5-6 with TRBJ2-2, with 10 nucleotides matching TRBD1. J lost 0 bases, V lost 4 bases, and 6 bases had no gene match. Germline V CDR1 and CDR2: SGHDT, YYEEEE. This CDR3 has 17 residues.

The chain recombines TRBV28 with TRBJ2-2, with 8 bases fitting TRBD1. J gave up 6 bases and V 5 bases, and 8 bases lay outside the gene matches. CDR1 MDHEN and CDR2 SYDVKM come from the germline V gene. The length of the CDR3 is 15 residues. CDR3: CASSTPDRDAGELFF. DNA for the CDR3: TGTGCCAGCAGTACCCCGGACAGGGACGCCGGGGAGCTGTTTTTT.

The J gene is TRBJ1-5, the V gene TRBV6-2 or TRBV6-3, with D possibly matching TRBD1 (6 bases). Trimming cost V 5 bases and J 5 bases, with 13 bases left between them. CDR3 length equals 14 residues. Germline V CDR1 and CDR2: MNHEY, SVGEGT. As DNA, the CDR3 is TGTGCCAGCAGTGTAGGGGGAAGAGATCAGCCCCAGCATTTT. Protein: CASSVGGRDQPQHF.

CDR3 nucleotide sequence: TGTGCCAGCAGTTACGGGAGTTTCACCGGGGAGCTGTTTTTT. The encoded protein is CASSYGSFTGELFF. This rearrangement joins TRBV6-2 or TRBV6-3 to TRBJ2-2, with D perhaps TRBD2 (5 bases). This CDR3 is 14 amino acids long. Germline V lookup: CDR1 MNHEY, CDR2 SVGEGT. Trimming pared 2 bases from V and 4 bases from J, leaving 8 bases between.

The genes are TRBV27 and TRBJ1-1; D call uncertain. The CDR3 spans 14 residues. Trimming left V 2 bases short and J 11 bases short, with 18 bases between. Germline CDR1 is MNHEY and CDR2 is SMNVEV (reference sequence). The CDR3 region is CASSLASRRDAAFF. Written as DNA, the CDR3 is TGTGCCAGCAGTTTAGCTAGCCGAAGGGATGCGGCTTTCTTT.

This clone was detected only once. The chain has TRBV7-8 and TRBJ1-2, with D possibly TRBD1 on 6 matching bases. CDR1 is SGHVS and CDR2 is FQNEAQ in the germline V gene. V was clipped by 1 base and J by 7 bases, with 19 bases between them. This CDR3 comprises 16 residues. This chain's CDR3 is CASSLDRQGTRGGYTF. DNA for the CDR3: TGTGCCAGCAGCTTAGATCGCCAGGGCACCAGGGGTGGCTACACCTTC.

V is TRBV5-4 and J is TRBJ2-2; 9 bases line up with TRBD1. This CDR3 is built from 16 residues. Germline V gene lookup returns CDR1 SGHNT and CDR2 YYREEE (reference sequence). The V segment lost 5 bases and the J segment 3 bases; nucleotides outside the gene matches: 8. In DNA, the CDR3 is TGTGCCAGCAGGGTTGGACAGGGGCGGCACACCGGGGAGCTGTTTTTT. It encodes CASRVGQGRHTGELFF.

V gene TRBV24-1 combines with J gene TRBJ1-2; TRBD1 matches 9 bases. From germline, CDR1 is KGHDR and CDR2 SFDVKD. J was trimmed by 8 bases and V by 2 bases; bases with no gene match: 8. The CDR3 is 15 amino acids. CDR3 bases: TGTGCCACCAGTGATTGGGGACAGGGTGTTTGGGGCTACACCTTC. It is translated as CATSDWGQGVWGYTF.

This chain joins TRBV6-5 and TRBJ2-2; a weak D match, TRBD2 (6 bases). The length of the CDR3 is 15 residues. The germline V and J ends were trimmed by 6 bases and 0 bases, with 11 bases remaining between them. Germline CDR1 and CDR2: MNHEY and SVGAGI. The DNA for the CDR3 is TGTGCCAGCAGCCTCGGGACTTCGAACACCGGGGAGCTGTTTTTT. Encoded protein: CASSLGTSNTGELFF.

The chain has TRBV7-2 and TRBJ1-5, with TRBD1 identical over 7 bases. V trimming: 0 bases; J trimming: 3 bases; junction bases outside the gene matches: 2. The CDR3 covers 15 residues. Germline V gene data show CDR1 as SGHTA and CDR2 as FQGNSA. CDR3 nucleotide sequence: TGTGCCAGCAGCTTAGCGGGACAGCTCAATCAGCCCCAGCATTTT. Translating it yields CASSLAGQLNQPQHF.

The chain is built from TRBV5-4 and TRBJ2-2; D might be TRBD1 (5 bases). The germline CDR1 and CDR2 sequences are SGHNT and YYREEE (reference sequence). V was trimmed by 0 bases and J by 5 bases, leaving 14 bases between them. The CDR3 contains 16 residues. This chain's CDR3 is CASSLAETAKTGELFF. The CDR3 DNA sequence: TGTGCCAGCAGCTTGGCCGAGACAGCAAAAACCGGGGAGCTGTTTTTT.

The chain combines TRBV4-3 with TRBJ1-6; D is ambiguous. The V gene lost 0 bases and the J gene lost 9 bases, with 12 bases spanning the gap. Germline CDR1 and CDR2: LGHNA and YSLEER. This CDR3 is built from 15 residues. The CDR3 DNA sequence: TGCGCCAGCAGCCAAGACCAATCCCGGGTTTCACCCCTCCACTTT. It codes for CASSQDQSRVSPLHF.